Below are 3 T cell receptor beta chains sequenced from a single sample in a study of response to subunit inactivated influenza vaccine. TCRdb processed the RT-PCR reads anew with MiXCR; each CDR3 protein has one entry. The data show roughly 700,000 distinct CDR3 sequences, approximately 15% seen once. This material consisted of PBMCs from blood, taken less than 13 days after vaccination. The receptors shown here come from a man in his fifties or sixties who received an inactivated influenza vaccine.

This clonotype has at least ten counts. The V and J genes are TRBV12-3 or TRBV12-4 and TRBJ2-1, with unresolved D. The CDR3 spans 13 residues. The germline V and J ends were trimmed by 5 bases and 3 bases, with 8 bases remaining between them. The CDR3 is CASSHTDYNEQFF. In nucleotides, the CDR3 is TGTGCCAGCAGTCATACAGACTACAATGAGCAGTTCTTC.

This clonotype has at least ten counts. The chain has TRBV12-3 or TRBV12-4 and TRBJ1-4, with D unclear. The V and J ends lost 6 bases and 0 bases respectively, with 8 bases between them. The CDR3 spans 14 residues. DNA for the CDR3: TGTGCCAGCAGCTTCATTGCAACTAATGAAAAACTGTTTTTT. Amino acid sequence: CASSFIATNEKLFF.

V and J are TRBV7-2 and TRBJ2-3, with D tentatively TRBD1 (5 bases). Germline loops: CDR1 SGHTA, CDR2 FQGNSA. The CDR3 is made up of 16 amino acids. Trimming removed 8 bases from V and 0 bases from J, with 18 bases in between. CDR3 protein: CASVQALLFSTDTQYF. CDR3 sequence (DNA): TGTGCCAGCGTACAGGCACTTTTGTTTAGCACAGATACGCAGTATTTT.